The rows below give T cell receptor beta chains drawn from one sample of a study of T cell changes during pregnancy in multiple sclerosis. Here immunoSEQ multiplex PCR was the method, and the copy in TCRdb shows in-frame clones only, minus some. The sample contains roughly 40,000 clones, around nine tenths of which appear only once. This specimen consisted of CD8+ T cells from peripheral blood mononuclear cells, obtained in the first trimester of pregnancy. The source is a female donor with multiple sclerosis, enrolled in a pregnancy study. Both conserved end residues are part of each CDR3. A D gene is named only where the DNA matches it firmly. Size tells how often a clone was seen (once, few, many) or the class of an expanded clone, and some rows leave it out.

v_gene	d_gene	j_gene	abundance	CDR3aa	CDR3nt
TRBV25-1	NA	TRBJ2-7	NA	CASSEFPTPPTQVLEQYF	TGTGCCAGCAGTGAATTCCCCACCCCCCCTACCCAGGTCCTCGAGCAGTACTTC
TRBV4-1	NA	TRBJ2-6	NA	CASSHATGTGANVLTF	TGCGCCAGCAGCCATGCCACAGGGACCGGGGCCAACGTCCTGACTTTC
TRBV30	TRBD1	TRBJ1-1	NA	CACGTGEPEAFF	TGTGCCTGTGGGACAGGGGAACCTGAAGCTTTCTTT
TRBV9	NA	TRBJ2-3	NA	CASSVAPDSRADTQYF	TGTGCCAGCAGCGTAGCTCCGGACAGCCGGGCAGATACGCAGTATTTT
TRBV15	TRBD1	TRBJ1-3	NA	CATSGDRGNSGNTIYF	TGTGCCACCAGCGGGGACAGGGGAAACTCTGGAAACACCATATATTTT
TRBV6-5	NA	TRBJ1-2	NA	CASSYFVTGPYGYTF	TGTGCCAGCAGTTATTTTGTGACAGGACCCTATGGCTACACCTTC
TRBV7-9	TRBD2	TRBJ2-3	NA	CASSTSGGASWDTQYF	TGTGCCAGCAGCACTAGCGGGGGGGCCAGTTGGGATACGCAGTATTTT
TRBV9	NA	TRBJ2-2	NA	CASSVGTANTGELFF	TGTGCCAGCAGCGTAGGGACAGCTAACACCGGGGAGCTGTTTTTT
TRBV7-9	TRBD1	TRBJ2-1	NA	CASSLDRQGAGYNEQFF	TGTGCCAGCAGCTTAGATCGTCAGGGGGCCGGATACAATGAGCAGTTCTTC
TRBV9	NA	TRBJ1-2	NA	CASSAPTANYGYTF	TGTGCCAGCAGCGCCCCGACAGCTAACTATGGCTACACCTTC
TRBV11-2	NA	TRBJ1-1	NA	CASSLGAGPNTEAFF	TGTGCCAGCAGCTTAGGGGCAGGCCCGAACACTGAAGCTTTCTTT
TRBV9	NA	TRBJ2-1	NA	CASSVNPEYNEQFF	TGTGCCAGCAGCGTAAACCCGGAGTACAATGAGCAGTTCTTC
TRBV19	NA	TRBJ1-3	once	CASSIGRMSGNTIYF	TGTGCCAGTAGTATTGGCAGGATGTCTGGAAACACCATATATTTT
TRBV18	NA	TRBJ2-1	NA	CASSLREQGGYNEQFF	TGTGCCAGCTCACTTCGGGAACAAGGGGGTTACAATGAGCAGTTCTTC
TRBV7-4	NA	TRBJ1-4	NA	CAREGEGVVEKLFF	TGTGCCAGGGAGGGGGAGGGTGTAGTTGAAAAACTGTTTTTT
TRBV5-6	TRBD1	TRBJ2-1	NA	CASSLGQGADEQFF	TGTGCCAGCAGCTTGGGGCAGGGGGCGGATGAGCAGTTCTTC
TRBV4-3	NA	TRBJ1-3	NA	CASSHPRGDFSGNTIYF	TGCGCCAGCAGCCACCCCAGGGGAGACTTCTCTGGAAACACCATATATTTT
TRBV7-2	TRBD2	TRBJ2-7	NA	CASSLRGGALWEQYF	TGTGCCAGCAGCTTACGCGGGGGGGCCTTGTGGGAGCAGTACTTC
TRBV7-8	TRBD2	TRBJ2-3	NA	CASSPILTSGGADTDTQYF	TGTGCCAGCAGCCCCATCCTGACTAGCGGGGGGGCGGACACAGATACGCAGTATTTT
TRBV7-3	TRBD2	TRBJ2-3	NA	CASGSSGGPADTQYF	TGTGCCAGCGGTTCCAGCGGGGGGCCGGCGGATACGCAGTATTTT
TRBV29-1	NA	TRBJ1-4	NA	CSVITNEKLFF	TGCAGCGTCATAACTAATGAAAAACTGTTTTTT
TRBV7-6	NA	TRBJ2-7	NA	CASSRELGGDEQYF	TGTGCCAGCAGCCGGGAACTGGGGGGTGACGAGCAGTACTTC
TRBV7-9	TRBD1	TRBJ2-7	NA	CATPKRVRGTGFYEQYF	TGTGCCACCCCTAAGAGGGTGAGAGGGACAGGGTTCTACGAGCAGTACTTC
TRBV7-6	TRBD1	TRBJ2-3	NA	CASSVRGRPDTQYF	TGTGCCAGCAGCGTCAGGGGGCGCCCAGATACGCAGTATTTT
TRBV5-8	NA	TRBJ1-1	NA	CASSFRVGNTEAFF	TGTGCCAGCAGCTTCAGGGTAGGAAACACTGAAGCTTTCTTT
TRBV29-1	NA	TRBJ2-5	NA	CSVEGLETQYF	TGCAGCGTTGAGGGGCTGGAGACCCAGTACTTC
TRBV9	NA	TRBJ1-6	once	CASSVGGTGSPLHF	TGTGCCAGCAGCGTAGGAGGAACTGGGTCACCCCTCCACTTT
TRBV9	TRBD2	TRBJ2-1	NA	CASSASGTSGNEQFF	TGTGCCAGCAGCGCGTCCGGGACTAGCGGCAATGAGCAGTTCTTC
TRBV7-3	TRBD2	TRBJ2-3	once	CASSLGLAGPDTQYF	TGTGCCAGCAGCTTGGGACTAGCGGGCCCAGATACGCAGTATTTT
TRBV10-3	NA	TRBJ2-3	NA	CAAGQGATDFTDTQYF	TGTGCCGCCGGCCAAGGGGCAACAGATTTCACAGATACGCAGTATTTT
TRBV6-4	NA	TRBJ1-1	NA	CASSEQQGNTEAFF	TGTGCCAGCAGCGAGCAGCAGGGGAACACTGAAGCTTTCTTT
TRBV5-1	TRBD1	TRBJ2-7	NA	CASRDRFYEQYF	TGCGCCAGCCGGGACAGATTCTACGAGCAGTACTTC
TRBV7-2	NA	TRBJ2-7	NA	CASSSPSQGGVSYEQYF	TGTGCCAGCAGCTCCCCATCCCAAGGCGGGGTCTCCTACGAGCAGTACTTC
TRBV14	NA	TRBJ2-7	NA	CASSPLTNPYEQYF	TGTGCCAGCAGCCCCCTGACTAACCCCTACGAGCAGTACTTC
TRBV6-4	TRBD1	TRBJ1-2	NA	CASSDRQGEGSGYTF	TGTGCCAGCAGTGACCGACAGGGCGAAGGAAGTGGCTACACCTTC
TRBV6-5	TRBD2	TRBJ2-5	NA	CASRASGGVGETQYF	TGTGCCAGCAGGGCTAGCGGGGGGGTGGGAGAGACCCAGTACTTC
TRBV7-9	TRBD1	TRBJ2-5	NA	CASSADRQETQYF	TGTGCCAGCAGCGCGGACAGGCAAGAGACCCAGTACTTC
TRBV7-8	TRBD2	TRBJ2-3	NA	CASSLGLAGLLAQYF	TGTGCCAGCAGCTTGGGACTAGCGGGGCTCCTGGCGCAGTATTTT
TRBV30	NA	TRBJ2-1	NA	CAWSDPRYEQFF	TGTGCCTGGAGTGACCCCAGGTATGAGCAGTTCTTC
TRBV15	TRBD1	TRBJ1-6	few	CATSVYRQGDSPLHF	TGTGCCACCAGCGTTTACCGACAGGGTGATTCACCCCTCCACTTT
TRBV4-1	TRBD1	TRBJ1-5	many	CASSQSDRGNQPQHF	TGCGCCAGCAGCCAGTCGGACAGGGGCAATCAGCCCCAGCATTTT
TRBV5-1	NA	TRBJ1-4	NA	CASSRFGAVREANEKLFF	TGCGCCAGCAGCCGATTTGGGGCGGTCCGAGAGGCTAATGAAAAACTGTTTTTT
TRBV9	NA	TRBJ2-7	NA	CASSAGTSRSYEQYF	TGTGCCAGCAGCGCCGGGACTTCCCGCTCCTACGAGCAGTACTTC
TRBV16	NA	TRBJ1-1	NA	CASSSGGTEAFF	TGTGCCAGCAGCTCCGGGGGCACTGAAGCTTTCTTT
TRBV7-3	NA	TRBJ1-2	NA	CASSLGGQGIYGYTF	TGTGCCAGCAGCTTGGGGGGGCAGGGGATCTATGGCTACACCTTC
TRBV7-3	TRBD1	TRBJ2-2	NA	CASSPGQGPGELFF	TGTGCCAGCAGCCCGGGACAGGGCCCCGGGGAGCTGTTTTTT
TRBV4-3	TRBD2	TRBJ2-1	NA	CASSQGLAGGRNEQFF	TGCGCCAGCAGCCAGGGACTAGCGGGGGGGCGCAATGAGCAGTTCTTC
TRBV10-3	TRBD2	TRBJ2-7	NA	CAISEGTSGTYEQYF	TGTGCCATCAGTGAAGGGACTAGCGGAACCTACGAGCAGTACTTC
TRBV7-2	TRBD1	TRBJ1-2	NA	CASSLGQGLYGYTF	TGTGCCAGCAGCTTGGGACAGGGACTTTATGGCTACACCTTC
TRBV7-6	TRBD1	TRBJ2-7	NA	CASSPTGGYEQYF	TGTGCCAGCAGCCCCACAGGGGGCTACGAGCAGTACTTC
TRBV30	NA	TRBJ2-2	NA	CAWSAVTGAGELFF	TGTGCCTGGAGTGCAGTGACGGGAGCCGGGGAGCTGTTTTTT
TRBV29-1	NA	TRBJ2-7	NA	CSGSSSYEQYF	TGCAGCGGAAGTAGCTCCTACGAGCAGTACTTC